This T cell receptor beta chain was identified during a study of Ad26.COV2.S vaccination and SARS-CoV-2 variants. Study observations and caveats: Total responses of T cells may have been underestimated by the analyses of TCR breadth and depth. Spike-specific CD8+ and CD4+ T cell responses reportedly showed substantial breadth after vaccination. Placebo and vaccine recipients had non-spike TCR breadth that was similar. Participants in the vaccine arm had higher spike-specific TCR breadth; placebo recipients had lower.

This CDR3 comprises 18 residues. Clones were read by immunoSEQ multiplex PCR, and TCRdb kept only the in-frame ones, dropping some. The sample has about 350,000 clones; around 92% are singletons. Of note for this clone: Its cognate antigen is unknown.

The rearrangement links TRBV21-1 to TRBJ1-5. TRBV21-1 is shown as a pseudogene. The receptor comes from a human donor who had recovered from COVID-19. This specimen consisted of peripheral blood, obtained after recovery from COVID-19. CDR3 sequence (DNA): TGTGCCAGCAGCAAAGTCCCCTCTTTTGGACTACCTACAGGCCTCAAGCATTTT. Translation gives CASSKVPSFGLPTGLKHF.